This T cell receptor beta chain was captured by sequencing in a study of identifying expanded T cells in peripheral blood. Findings and caveats of the study: Roughly two-week clone count variance significantly increased as total template count grew. Roughly 1.1 clones differed between technical replicates, versus roughly 16 and 20 over time.

TCRdb's table, derived via immunoSEQ multiplex PCR, lists solely in-frame clones and lacks some. The table lists roughly 96,000 clones, roughly 90% of them singletons. The V gene lost 5 bases and the J gene lost 7 bases, with 12 bases spanning the gap. The length of the CDR3 is 13 residues. CDR1 is MGHDK, CDR2 SYGVNS, per germline. No infections or other immune events were documented during collection. With respect to this clone: Its antigen is not known.

The sequenced material came from blood. This TCR was recovered from a person between 18 and 75 years old in good health. The V call is TRBV25-1, the J call TRBJ2-1; D is ambiguous. The CDR3 coding sequence is TGTGCCAGCAGTAACCGACGTGGGAATGAGCAGTTCTTC. Translation gives CASSNRRGNEQFF.